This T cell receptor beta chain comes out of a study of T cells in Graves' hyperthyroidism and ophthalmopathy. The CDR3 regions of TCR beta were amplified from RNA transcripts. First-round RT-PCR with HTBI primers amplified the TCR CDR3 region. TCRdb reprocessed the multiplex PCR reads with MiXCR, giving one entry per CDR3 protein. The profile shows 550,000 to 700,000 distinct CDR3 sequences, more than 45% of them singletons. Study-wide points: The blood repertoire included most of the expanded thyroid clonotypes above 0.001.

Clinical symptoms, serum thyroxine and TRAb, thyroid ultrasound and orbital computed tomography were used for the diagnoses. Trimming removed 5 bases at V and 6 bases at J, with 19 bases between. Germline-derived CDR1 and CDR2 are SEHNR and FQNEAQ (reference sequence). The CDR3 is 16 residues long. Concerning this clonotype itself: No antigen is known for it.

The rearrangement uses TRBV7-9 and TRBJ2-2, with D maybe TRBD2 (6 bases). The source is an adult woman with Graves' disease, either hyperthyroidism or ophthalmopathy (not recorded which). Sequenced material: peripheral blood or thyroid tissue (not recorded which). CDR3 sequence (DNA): TGTGCCAGCAGCCCACTTGGGGGGTCATTCTCCGGGGAGCTGTTTTTT. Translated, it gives CASSPLGGSFSGELFF.